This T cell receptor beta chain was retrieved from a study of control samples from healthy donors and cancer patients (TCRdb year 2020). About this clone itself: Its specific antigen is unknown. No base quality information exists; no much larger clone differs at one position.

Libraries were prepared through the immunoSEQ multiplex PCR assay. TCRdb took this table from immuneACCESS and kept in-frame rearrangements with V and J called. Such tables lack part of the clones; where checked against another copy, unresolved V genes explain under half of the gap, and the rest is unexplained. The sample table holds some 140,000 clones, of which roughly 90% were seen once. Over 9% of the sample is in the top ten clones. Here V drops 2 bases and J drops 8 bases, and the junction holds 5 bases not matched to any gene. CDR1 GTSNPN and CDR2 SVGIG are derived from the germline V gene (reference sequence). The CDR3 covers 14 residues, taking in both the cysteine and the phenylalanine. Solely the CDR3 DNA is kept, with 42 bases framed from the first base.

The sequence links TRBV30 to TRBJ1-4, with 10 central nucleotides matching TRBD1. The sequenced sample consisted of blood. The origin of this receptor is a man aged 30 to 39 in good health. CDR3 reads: CAWSSTGGEEKLFF. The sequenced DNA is TGTGCCTGGAGTTCGACAGGGGGCGAGGAAAAACTGTTTTTT.